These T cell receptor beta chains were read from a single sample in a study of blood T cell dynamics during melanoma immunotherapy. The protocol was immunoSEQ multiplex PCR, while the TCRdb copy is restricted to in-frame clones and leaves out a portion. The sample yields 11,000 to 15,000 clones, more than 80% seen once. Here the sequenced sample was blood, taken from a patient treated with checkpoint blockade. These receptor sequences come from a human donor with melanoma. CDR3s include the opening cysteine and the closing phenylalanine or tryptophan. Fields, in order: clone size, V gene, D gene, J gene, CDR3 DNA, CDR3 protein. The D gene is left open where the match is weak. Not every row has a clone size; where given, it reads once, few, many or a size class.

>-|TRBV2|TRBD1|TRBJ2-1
TGTGCCAGCAGGGAGACAGGGGGCAGAGTCAATGAGCAGTTCTTC
CASRETGGRVNEQFF
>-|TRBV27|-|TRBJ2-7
TGTGCCAGCATGGTCGGGACTTCCTCCTACGAGCAGTACTTC
CASMVGTSSYEQYF
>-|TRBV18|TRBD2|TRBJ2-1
TGTGCCAGCTCACCACCCTTATTAGCGGGCGTGAGCAAGACTTACAATGAGCAGTTCTTC
CASSPPLLAGVSKTYNEQFF
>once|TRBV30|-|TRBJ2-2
TGTGCCTGGAGTTGGCAGAGCACCGGGGAGCTGTTTTTT
CAWSWQSTGELFF
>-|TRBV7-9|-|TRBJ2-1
TGTGCCAGCAGCTTGGGAGTCTGGCGGGGCTACAATGAGCAGTTCTTC
CASSLGVWRGYNEQFF
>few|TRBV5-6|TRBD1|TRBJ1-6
TGTGCCAGCAGCGAAACAGGGGCGGATTCACCCCTCCACTTT
CASSETGADSPLHF
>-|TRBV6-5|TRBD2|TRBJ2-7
TGTGCCAGCAGGGAACTAGCGGGAAGCTACGAGCAGTACTTC
CASRELAGSYEQYF